This T cell receptor (beta chain) stems from a study of Graves' ophthalmopathy and Graves' hyperthyroidism. Points from the study as a whole: Appearing in blood as well were most expanded thyroid clonotypes above 0.001 frequency. At around 65% sensitivity and approximately 72% specificity, the model predicted progression of the ophthalmopathy.

Points on this clonotype: Its antigen is currently unknown.

Using RNA transcripts, the TCR beta CDR3 regions were amplified. First-round RT-PCR used HTBI primers; second-round multiplex PCR followed. TCRdb re-called the multiplex PCR reads through MiXCR, storing one row per CDR3 protein. The sample lists 600,000 to 950,000 distinct CDR3 sequences, 40% occurring once. Unmatched junction bases numbered 5, after V lost 5 bases and J lost 5 bases. CDR3 length equals 14 residues. Germline CDR1 SEHNR, CDR2 FQNEAQ (reference sequence). The sample comprised peripheral blood. The chain joins TRBV7-9 to TRBJ1-5; 8 bases are shared with TRBD1. The clonotype originates from an adult man with Graves' ophthalmopathy. The CDR3 protein is CASSPKTGDQPQHF. In nucleotides, the CDR3 is TGTGCCAGCAGCCCGAAGACAGGGGATCAGCCCCAGCATTTT.